The sequence of this T cell receptor beta chain was determined in a study of blood T cell repertoires in COVID-19. About the research overall: Sites in the United States, Italy and Spain provided acute and convalescent COVID-19 samples.

Study processing details: For nucleated cells, counts were estimated from reference gene primer amplification. Generated by immunoSEQ multiplex PCR, the TCRdb table keeps only in-frame clones and is missing some. D and trimming come from the DNA, and the V and J calls and clone size come from that table. The data show under 200,000 clones, 80% seen once. The CDR3 is 12 residues long. With 4 bases removed from V and 8 bases from J, the gap between germline ends came to 12 bases. Germline CDR1 is GTSNPN and CDR2 is SVGIG (reference sequence). The J gene is TRBJ2-1, the V gene TRBV30, with D uncertain. This receptor was identified in a man between 65 and 85 years old with active or convalescent COVID-19. Sequencing used peripheral blood. The CDR3 DNA follows: TGTGCCTGGATTCTTAGCTCGGATGAGCAGTTCTTC. As protein: CAWILSSDEQFF.